A single sample is the source of the 17 T cell receptor beta chains below, sequenced in a study of T-cell reconstitution after alpha-beta-depleted transplantation in children. The TCRbeta library was prepared with unique molecular identifiers. TCRdb re-called the PCR reads through MiXCR, storing one row per CDR3 protein. This repertoire shows approximately 15,000 distinct CDR3 sequences, roughly 12% found once; its top ten account for approximately 71%. The material sequenced was PBMCs, mostly from graft donor cells, taken 180 days after TCRalphabeta/CD19-depleted stem cell transplant. The receptors stem from a boy under two years old who had a stem cell transplant for Wiskott-Aldrich syndrome, so the T cells may come from the graft donor.

This chain joins TRBV20-1 and TRBJ2-7; TRBD2 might be the D (5 bases). V lost 1 base to trimming and J lost 6 bases, with 13 bases between them. The CDR3 length is 13 residues. Germline V gene lookup returns CDR1 DFQATT and CDR2 SNEGSKA (reference sequence). The CDR3 loop is CSARVPGLVEQYF. The CDR3 DNA is TGCAGTGCTAGAGTGCCGGGGTTGGTCGAGCAGTACTTC.

This clonotype showed up many times. This sequence joins TRBV5-1 and TRBJ1-1; a possible D gene is TRBD1 (6 bases). The V end was cut by 5 bases, the J end by 3 bases, with 14 bases between. CDR1 and CDR2 (germline): SGHRS, YFSETQ. The CDR3 consists of 14 residues. This chain's CDR3 is CASSLGGLYTEAFF. The CDR3 DNA reads as TGCGCCAGCAGTCTTGGGGGGCTGTACACTGAAGCTTTCTTT.

This clonotype came up many times. The genes are TRBV15 and TRBJ1-1; D is perhaps TRBD1 (5 bases). Trimming cost V 1 base and J 8 bases, with 14 bases left between them. CDR1 and CDR2 from the germline V gene are LNHNV and YYDKDF (reference sequence). This CDR3 contains 14 residues. This CDR3 is CATSRVRDGLEAFF. DNA for the CDR3: TGTGCCACCAGCAGAGTCCGGGACGGCTTAGAAGCTTTCTTT.

A remark on this clonotype: A read error may explain this, as a much larger clone is one base away. The V and J genes are TRBV5-6 and TRBJ2-6; tentative D call: TRBD1 (5 bases). This CDR3 comprises 17 residues. Per the germline V gene, CDR1 is SGHDT and CDR2 is YYEEEE. The CDR3 reads CASSLDVLESGANGLTF. The CDR3 region has the DNA TGTGCCAGCAGCTTGGATGTGCTTGAGTCTGGGGCCAACGGCCTGACTTTC.

This clonotype was seen ten or more times. The CDR3 spells CASSLGNSLVPDTQYF. In DNA, the CDR3 is TGTGCCAGCAGCTTAGGGAATTCCCTAGTACCCGATACGCAGTATTTT. This chain uses TRBV7-6 with TRBJ2-3; D is unclear. Between the trimmed V and J ends, which lost 1 base and 6 bases, there was a span of 17 bases. The length of the CDR3 is 16 residues. Germline CDR1 reads SGHVS; CDR2 reads FNYEAQ.

By share of the sample, this clonotype is medium-sized. This chain joins TRBV20-1 and TRBJ2-1, with D unclear. Germline V gene lookup returns CDR1 DFQATT and CDR2 SNEGSKA (reference sequence). This CDR3 is built from 14 residues. The V end was cut by 1 base, the J end by 7 bases, with 14 bases between. CDR3 residues: CSARGVSTRNEQFF. The CDR3 DNA reads as TGCAGTGCTAGAGGGGTTTCCACACGGAATGAGCAGTTCTTC.

This chain connects TRBV3-1 to TRBJ2-1; 12 nucleotides agree with TRBD2. Germline loops: CDR1 LGHDT, CDR2 YNNKEL (reference sequence). The CDR3 spans 21 residues. V gave up 0 bases and J gave up 0 bases; unmatched junction bases: 12. The CDR3 bases are TGTGCCAGCAGCCAAGATATTTGGACTAGCGGGGTATACTACTCCTACAATGAGCAGTTCTTC. This sequence encodes CASSQDIWTSGVYYSYNEQFF.

In this sample, this clonotype turned up a few times. The V call is TRBV4-1, the J call TRBJ2-5, with D hard to call. Trimming took off 6 bases at V and 1 base at J, with 9 bases between the two ends. In germline, CDR1 is MGHRA, CDR2 YSYEKL. The CDR3 has 13 residues. CDR3 sequence reads: CASSPQTQETQYF. The CDR3 DNA is TGCGCCAGCAGTCCACAGACCCAAGAGACCCAGTACTTC.

Ten or more counts support this clonotype. V is TRBV12-3 or TRBV12-4 and J is TRBJ1-1; a weak D match, TRBD1 (6 bases). The germline V and J ends were trimmed by 3 bases and 1 base, with 12 bases remaining between them. The CDR3 covers 15 residues. This CDR3 is CASSFADRPNTEAFF. The DNA of the CDR3 is TGTGCCAGCAGTTTCGCTGACAGGCCGAACACTGAAGCTTTCTTT.

This clonotype appeared a few times. Likely a read error: the CDR3 ends without its conserved phenylalanine or tryptophan. The limits of the CDR3 on the DNA are not certain, so only TCRdb's listed CDR3 is given. The chain carries TRBV7-9 and TRBJ1-2; TRBD1 is taken as the D call from the table, unchecked against the DNA. The CDR3 sequence runs 12 residues, both termini included. The germline gives CDR1 SEHNR, CDR2 FQNEAQ (reference sequence). The CDR3 reads CASSLSQGKRHV.

V is TRBV12-3 or TRBV12-4 and J is TRBJ1-6; unclear D gene. Trimming cost V 0 bases and J 8 bases, with 8 bases left between them. The CDR3 consists of 14 residues. The CDR3 DNA is TGTGCCAGCAGTTTAGCCGGGGTTCATTCACCCCTCCACTTT. Protein product: CASSLAGVHSPLHF.

The genes are TRBV7-9 and TRBJ2-3, with a possible D match to TRBD1 (5 bases). V lost 4 bases and J lost 8, with 16 bases in between. CDR3 length: 14 amino acids. Looked up from germline, CDR1 is SEHNR and CDR2 is FQNEAQ (reference sequence). The CDR3 DNA reads as TGTGCCAGCAGCTCACAGGTCCGGCTGGGTACGCAGTATTTT. Residues: CASSSQVRLGTQYF. Full variable domain (rest looked up from reference TRBV7-9 and TRBJ2-3): DTGVSQNPRHKITKRGQNVTFRCDPISEHNRLYWYRQTLGQGPEFLTYFQNEAQLEKSRLLSDRFSAERPKGSFSTLEIQRTEQGDSAMYLCASSSQVRLGTQYFGPGTRLTVL.

V is TRBV30 and J is TRBJ1-2; D is unclear. This CDR3 spans 11 amino acids. V was clipped by 4 bases and J by 0 bases, with 3 bases between them. Germline assignment: CDR1 GTSNPN and CDR2 SVGIG (reference sequence). The CDR3 spells CAWTTNYGYTF. The CDR3 nucleotides read TGTGCCTGGACAACTAACTATGGCTACACCTTC.

The chain joins TRBV6-1 to TRBJ2-7; D unresolved. The CDR3 contains 11 residues. Trimming took off 6 bases at V and 3 bases at J, with 6 bases between the two ends. Germline V lookup: CDR1 MNHNS, CDR2 SASEGT. DNA for the CDR3: TGTGCCAGCAGCGCGGTCTACGAGCAGTACTTC. As protein: CASSAVYEQYF.

The chain is built from TRBV29-1 and TRBJ2-7; 9 bases are shared with TRBD1. Germline V gene data show CDR1 as SQVTM and CDR2 as ANQGSEA. The CDR3 loop spans 13 amino acids. The trim removed 7 bases at V and 6 bases at J, leaving 10 bases unmatched. Here the CDR3 reads CSGWDRVGSEQYF. The CDR3 nucleotides are TGCAGCGGCTGGGACAGGGTCGGATCCGAGCAGTACTTC.

In its sample, this clonotype was seen a few times. The chain is built from TRBV20-1 and TRBJ2-2; TRBD2 aligns across 9 bases. V lost 0 bases to trimming and J lost 4 bases; unmatched junction nucleotides: 9. The CDR3 spans 17 residues. Germline values: CDR1 DFQATT, CDR2 SNEGSKA (reference sequence). The DNA of the CDR3 is TGCAGTGCTAGAGATGTTCTAGCGGGGACCTTCACCGGGGAGCTGTTTTTT. Translated: CSARDVLAGTFTGELFF.

This clonotype was seen a handful of times. CDR3: CASSLSSRLADTQYF. The CDR3 DNA follows: TGTGCCAGCAGCTTGTCTAGCCGGTTGGCAGATACGCAGTATTTT. The gene calls are TRBV7-2 and TRBJ2-3; tentatively, D is TRBD2 (5 bases). The V end lost 3 bases, the J end lost 4 bases, and 14 bases lay between the germline ends. CDR1 is SGHTA, CDR2 FQGNSA, per germline. The CDR3 has 15 amino acids.